One and the same sample provided the 16 T cell receptor beta chains below, sequenced in a study of blood T cell repertoires in COVID-19. Sequenced by immunoSEQ multiplex PCR; TCRdb stores in-frame clones only, minus some. Among 490,000 or so clones, 85% to 90% were seen once, and the ten largest hold 1.5% to 2%. The specimen was PBMCs or T cells enriched from blood (not recorded which). Receptors originate from a woman in her thirties or forties who had recovered from COVID-19.

The rearrangement uses TRBV3-1 (or the pseudogene TRBV3-2) and TRBJ2-2; 10 positions agree with TRBD1. This CDR3 contains 15 residues. The trim removed 4 bases at V and 10 bases at J, leaving 9 bases unmatched. Germline V gene lookup returns CDR1 LGHDT and CDR2 YNNKEL (reference sequence). The CDR3 loop is CASSPSTGGLEELFF. The CDR3, as DNA: TGTGCCAGCAGCCCCTCGACAGGGGGCTTGGAGGAGCTGTTTTTT.

The chain combines TRBV9 with TRBJ1-1; TRBD1 agrees at 9 bases. CDR3 length: 15 amino acids. J gave up 4 bases and V 3 bases, and 7 bases lay outside the gene matches. Germline CDR1 reads SGDLS; CDR2 reads YYNGEE. The CDR3 region is CASSARQGVGTEAFF. CDR3 coding DNA: TGTGCCAGCAGCGCTCGACAGGGGGTTGGCACTGAAGCTTTCTTT.

This clone came up a few times. The rearrangement uses TRBV7-9 and TRBJ1-4; 8 nucleotides agree with TRBD1. Germline CDR1 SEHNR, CDR2 FQNEAQ (reference sequence). Trimming cost V 2 bases and J 5 bases; bases outside gene matches: 16. The CDR3 is 19 amino acids. The CDR3 region has the DNA TGTGCCAGCAGCTTATGCTGTCCCGCGAAGGACAGGGCCAATGAAAAACTGTTTTTT. Its protein is CASSLCCPAKDRANEKLFF. Together with reference TRBV7-9 and TRBJ1-4, the CDR3 gives the full variable domain: DTGVSQNPRHKITKRGQNVTFRCDPISEHNRLYWYRQTLGQGPEFLTYFQNEAQLEKSRLLSDRFSAERPKGSFSTLEIQRTEQGDSAMYLCASSLCCPAKDRANEKLFFGSGTQLSVL.

V gene TRBV12-3 or TRBV12-4 combines with J gene TRBJ1-3, with D perhaps TRBD1 (5 bases). The germline V and J ends were trimmed by 10 bases and 3 bases, with 10 bases remaining between them. This CDR3 contains 12 residues. In nucleotides, the CDR3 is TGTGCCACCGTCACAGGTGGAAACACCATATATTTT. Translating it yields CATVTGGNTIYF.

This rearrangement joins TRBV10-2 to TRBJ1-1; the D gene is possibly TRBD1 (5 bases). The length of the CDR3 is 13 residues. V was trimmed by 5 bases and J by 6 bases, leaving 13 bases between them. Per the germline V gene, CDR1 is WSHSY and CDR2 is SAAADI. The CDR3 sequence: CASSFNWGAEAFF. The CDR3 DNA sequence: TGCGCCAGCAGTTTTAACTGGGGGGCTGAAGCTTTCTTT.

This clone was detected only once. This chain links TRBV7-7 with TRBJ2-2; 8 bases are a match to TRBD1. The junction had 8 bases not matched to a gene; V was cut back by 7 bases and J by 7 bases. The CDR3 extends over 14 amino acids. Germline CDR1 is SSHAT and CDR2 is FNYEAQ (reference sequence). In DNA, the CDR3 is TGTGCCAGCACCCGGGACAGGAATCACGGGGAGCTGTTTTTT. Amino acid sequence: CASTRDRNHGELFF.

This chain joins TRBV29-1 and TRBJ2-3, with unresolved D. Germline V gene sequence: CDR1 SQVTM, CDR2 ANQGSEA. V was clipped by 2 bases and J by 0 bases, with 12 bases between them. The CDR3 has 15 amino acids. CDR3: CSVERQVPSTDTQYF. DNA of the CDR3: TGCAGCGTTGAAAGGCAGGTCCCTAGCACAGATACGCAGTATTTT.

The V gene is TRBV5-6, the J gene TRBJ1-1, with TRBD1 as a possible D gene (5 bases). The germline V and J ends were trimmed by 1 base and 4 bases, with 11 bases remaining between them. The CDR3 is 14 amino acids. The germline V gene encodes CDR1 SGHDT and CDR2 YYEEEE. CDR3 sequence reads: CASSLSFGGTEAFF. DNA of the CDR3: TGTGCCAGCAGCTTGTCGTTCGGGGGCACTGAAGCTTTCTTT. Full variable domain (remainder filled in from reference TRBV5-6 and TRBJ1-1): DAGVTQSPTHLIKTRGQQVTLRCSPKSGHDTVSWYQQALGQGPQFIFQYYEEEERQRGNFPDRFSGHQFPNYSSELNVNALLLGDSALYLCASSLSFGGTEAFFGQGTRLTVV.

This chain links TRBV5-4 with TRBJ2-1, with TRBD2 matching over 8 bases. The germline V gene encodes CDR1 SGHNT and CDR2 YYREEE (reference sequence). The ends lost 4 bases at V and 0 bases at J; junction bases unmatched: 9. This CDR3 contains 17 residues. CDR3 protein: CASSRGGRTSSYNEQFF. DNA of the CDR3: TGTGCCAGCAGCCGCGGGGGGCGAACCAGCTCCTACAATGAGCAGTTCTTC.

Remarks on this clone: Sequence at one end of the junction differs from germline and may be a read error. This rearrangement joins TRBV7-9 to TRBJ2-1; the match to TRBD2 covers 10 bases. Per germline, CDR1 SEHNR and CDR2 FQNEAQ (reference sequence). This CDR3 spans 12 amino acids. The CDR3 coding sequence is TGTGCCAGCAGGCCGGTGGTGGGACTAGCGCTCTTC. Protein: CASRPVVGLALF.

The V and J genes are TRBV20-1 and TRBJ2-2, with 10 bases aligning to TRBD2. This CDR3 contains 14 residues. In germline, CDR1 is DFQATT, CDR2 SNEGSKA (reference sequence). The trim removed 3 bases at V and 7 bases at J, leaving 5 bases unmatched. CDR3 loop: CSASSSGSFGELFF. As DNA, the CDR3 is TGCAGTGCTAGTTCTAGCGGGAGTTTCGGGGAGCTGTTTTTT.

The CDR3 DNA is TGTGCCAGCAGCTTCCAGGCCAGGGGGGCCACATCCTACGAGCAGTACTTC. As protein: CASSFQARGATSYEQYF. The chain links TRBV7-9 to TRBJ2-7; weak D call: TRBD1 (7 bases). Germline CDR1 is SEHNR and CDR2 is FQNEAQ (reference sequence). Trimming removed 3 bases from V and 1 base from J, with 19 bases in between. There are 17 residues in the CDR3.

The genes are TRBV21-1 and TRBJ2-1; the table calls TRBD2, which could not be checked here. TRBV21-1 is labeled a pseudogene. The CDR3 spans 22 residues. CDR3 nucleotide sequence: TGTGCCAGCAGCAGCCCGCGCAATACCGGGATCCCCGTCGGTCCCTCCTACAATGAGCAGTTCTTC. Translation: CASSSPRNTGIPVGPSYNEQFF.

V usage is TRBV7-9 and J usage is TRBJ2-2; 7 nucleotides align to TRBD1. The CDR3 is 15 amino acids. Germline trimming cut 4 bases from V and 2 bases from J; bases unmatched to any gene: 4. The germline gives CDR1 SEHNR, CDR2 FQNEAQ (reference sequence). For the CDR3, the DNA is TGTGCCAGCAGCTCGACAGGGAGTAACACCGGGGAGCTGTTTTTT. Its translation: CASSSTGSNTGELFF.

The V gene is TRBV14, the J gene TRBJ2-7; a possible D gene is TRBD2 (5 bases). The CDR3 is made up of 13 amino acids. Trimming removed 4 bases from V and 3 bases from J, with 10 bases in between. Germline V gene lookup returns CDR1 SGHDN and CDR2 FVKESK. The CDR3 region is CASSPPGDYEQYF. DNA for the CDR3: TGTGCCAGCAGCCCCCCCGGGGACTACGAGCAGTACTTC.

The CDR3 loop reads CASSLFTGGQEKLFF. CDR3 in DNA: TGTGCCAGCAGCTTGTTCACAGGGGGCCAAGAAAAACTGTTTTTT. This chain joins TRBV11-2 and TRBJ1-4, with 9 bases identical to TRBD1. V lost 3 bases, J lost 8 bases, and 7 bases stayed unmatched. CDR3 size: 15 residues. Germline loops: CDR1 SGHAT, CDR2 FQNNGV.